This T cell receptor beta chain derives from a study of cytomegalovirus exposure and HLA in healthy donors. Study-level points and caveats: In a later analysis, a genetic analysis reported fewer productive-TCR N-insertions in an Asian-associated ancestry cluster than the cohort average. Sequencing depth roughly uniform across donors was assumed in presence/absence analyses. Previously analyzed data showed that most TCR beta V segments were productive at a frequency of about 87% or about 30%. Associated with cytomegalovirus, according to the listing, were 150 to 200 TCR beta chains.

This clone was seen just once. The antigen is undetermined. Germline V gene data show CDR1 as MNHNS and CDR2 as SASEGT. The CDR3 contains 15 residues. The V end lost 6 bases, the J end lost 5 bases, and 19 bases lay between the germline ends. The PCR made use of 60 Vbeta and 13 Jbeta primers. Assay: immunoSEQ multiplex PCR; the TCRdb copy retains only in-frame clones and omits some. The sample has more than 85,000 clones; more than 65% are singletons. The chain uses TRBV6-1 and TRBJ2-5; possibly TRBD2 for D (5 bases). Input material: PBMCs. The clonotype originates from a man aged 25 to 40 in good health and CMV-seropositive. In nucleotides, the CDR3 is TGTGCCAGCAGCTTCCTTATGGGAGCTCAGGAGACCCAGTACTTC. Protein: CASSFLMGAQETQYF.